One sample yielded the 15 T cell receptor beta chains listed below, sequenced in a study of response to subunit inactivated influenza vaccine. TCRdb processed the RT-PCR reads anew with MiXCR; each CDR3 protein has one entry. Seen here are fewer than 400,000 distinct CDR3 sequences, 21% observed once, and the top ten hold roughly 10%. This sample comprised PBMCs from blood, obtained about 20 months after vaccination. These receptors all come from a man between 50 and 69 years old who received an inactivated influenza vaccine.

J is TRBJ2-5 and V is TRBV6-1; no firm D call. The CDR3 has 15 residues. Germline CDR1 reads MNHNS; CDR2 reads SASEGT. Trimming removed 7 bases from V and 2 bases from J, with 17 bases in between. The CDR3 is CASTGVGRPQETQYF. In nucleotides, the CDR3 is TGTGCCAGCACTGGAGTCGGCCGCCCGCAAGAGACCCAGTACTTC.

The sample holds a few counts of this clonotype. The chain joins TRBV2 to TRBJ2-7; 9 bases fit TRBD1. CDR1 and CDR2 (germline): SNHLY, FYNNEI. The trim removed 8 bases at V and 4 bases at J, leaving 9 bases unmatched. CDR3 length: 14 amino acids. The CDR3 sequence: CASRTGTGRYEQYF. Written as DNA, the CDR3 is TGTGCCAGCCGGACCGGGACAGGGAGATACGAGCAGTACTTC.

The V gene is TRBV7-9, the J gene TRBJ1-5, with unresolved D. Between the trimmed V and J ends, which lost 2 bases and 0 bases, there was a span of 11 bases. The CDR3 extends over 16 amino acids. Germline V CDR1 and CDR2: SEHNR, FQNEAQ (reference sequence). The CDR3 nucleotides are TGTGCCAGCAGCTTATTTTCCGGCAATAGCAATCAGCCCCAGCATTTT. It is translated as CASSLFSGNSNQPQHF.

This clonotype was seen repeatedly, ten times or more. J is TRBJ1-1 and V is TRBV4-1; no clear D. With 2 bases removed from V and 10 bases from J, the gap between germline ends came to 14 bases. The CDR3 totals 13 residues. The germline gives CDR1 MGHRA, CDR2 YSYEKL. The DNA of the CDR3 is TGCGCCAGCAGCCAAACGGCTCTCGGCGGAGCTTTCTTT. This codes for CASSQTALGGAFF.

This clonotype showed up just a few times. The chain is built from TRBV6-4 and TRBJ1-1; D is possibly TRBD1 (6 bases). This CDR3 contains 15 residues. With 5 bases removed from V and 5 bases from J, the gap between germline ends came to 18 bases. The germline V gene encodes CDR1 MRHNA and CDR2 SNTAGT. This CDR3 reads CASSPRGSGITEAFF. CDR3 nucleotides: TGTGCCAGCAGTCCCAGGGGATCTGGGATAACTGAAGCTTTCTTT.

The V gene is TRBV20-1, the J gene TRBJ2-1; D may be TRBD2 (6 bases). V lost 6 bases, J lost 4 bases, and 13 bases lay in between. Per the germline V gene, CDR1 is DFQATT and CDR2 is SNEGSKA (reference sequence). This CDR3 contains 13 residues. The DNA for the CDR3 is TGCAGTGCCAAAGGTGCGGGGTACAATGAGCAGTTCTTC. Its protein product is CSAKGAGYNEQFF.

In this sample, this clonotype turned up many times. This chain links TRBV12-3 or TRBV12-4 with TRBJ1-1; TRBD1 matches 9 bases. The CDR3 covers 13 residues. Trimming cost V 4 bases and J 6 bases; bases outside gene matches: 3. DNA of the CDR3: TGTGCCAGCAGTTCGCGACAGGGGGCTGAAGCTTTCTTT. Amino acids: CASSSRQGAEAFF.

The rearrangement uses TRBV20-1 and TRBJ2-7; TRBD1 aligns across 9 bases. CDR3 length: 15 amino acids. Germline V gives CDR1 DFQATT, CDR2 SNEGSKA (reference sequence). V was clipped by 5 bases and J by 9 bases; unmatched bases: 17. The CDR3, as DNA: TGCAGTGCTTCGCGCACCGGGACAGGGCTTTTTCGGCAGTACTTC. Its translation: CSASRTGTGLFRQYF.

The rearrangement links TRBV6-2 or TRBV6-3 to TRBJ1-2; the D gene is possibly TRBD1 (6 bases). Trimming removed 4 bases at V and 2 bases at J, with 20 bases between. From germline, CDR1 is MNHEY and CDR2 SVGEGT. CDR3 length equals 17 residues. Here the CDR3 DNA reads TGTGCCAGCAGTTTACTCCCCGGGACAACATTCAACTATGGCTACACCTTC. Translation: CASSLLPGTTFNYGYTF.

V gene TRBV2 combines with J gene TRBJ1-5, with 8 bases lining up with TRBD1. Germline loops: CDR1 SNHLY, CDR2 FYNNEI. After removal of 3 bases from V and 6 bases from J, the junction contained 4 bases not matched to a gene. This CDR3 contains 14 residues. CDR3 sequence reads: CASSDGQGGQPQHF. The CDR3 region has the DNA TGTGCCAGCAGTGACGGACAGGGCGGTCAGCCCCAGCATTTT.

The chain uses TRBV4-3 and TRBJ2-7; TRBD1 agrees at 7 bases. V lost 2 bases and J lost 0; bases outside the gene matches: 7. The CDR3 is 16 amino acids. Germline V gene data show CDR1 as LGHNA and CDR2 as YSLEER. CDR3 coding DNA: TGCGCCAGCAGCCAATCCGACAGGGCGGGCTCCTACGAGCAGTACTTC. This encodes CASSQSDRAGSYEQYF.

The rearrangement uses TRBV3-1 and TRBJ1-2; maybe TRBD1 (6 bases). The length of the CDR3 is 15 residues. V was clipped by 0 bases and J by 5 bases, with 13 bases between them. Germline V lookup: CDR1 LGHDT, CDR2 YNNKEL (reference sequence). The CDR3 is CASSQDSAGAYGYTF. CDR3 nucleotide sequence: TGTGCCAGCAGCCAAGATTCCGCAGGGGCGTATGGCTACACCTTC.

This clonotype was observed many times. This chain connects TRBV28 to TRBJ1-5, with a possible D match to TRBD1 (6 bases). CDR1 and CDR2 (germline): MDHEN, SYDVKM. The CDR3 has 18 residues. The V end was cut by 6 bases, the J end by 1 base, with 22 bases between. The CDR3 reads CASRRLNPVGGSNQPQHF. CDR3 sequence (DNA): TGTGCCAGCAGGCGTCTTAACCCTGTAGGGGGGAGCAATCAGCCCCAGCATTTT.

The CDR3: CASSPLTLRRGFTEAFF. CDR3 bases: TGTGCCAGCTCACCGCTGACTCTACGCAGGGGTTTTACTGAAGCTTTCTTT. The V call is TRBV18, the J call TRBJ1-1, with TRBD1 as a possible D gene (6 bases). The V gene's germline CDR1 is KGHSH and CDR2 LQKENI. The CDR3 runs to 17 residues. The ends were cut back, 3 bases at V and 5 bases at J, with 22 bases in the middle.

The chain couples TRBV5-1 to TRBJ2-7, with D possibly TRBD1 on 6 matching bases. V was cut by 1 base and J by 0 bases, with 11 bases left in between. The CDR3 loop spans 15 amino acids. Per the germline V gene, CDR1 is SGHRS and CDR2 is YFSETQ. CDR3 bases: TGCGCCAGCAGCTTGCAGGGGTCCCCCTCCTACGAGCAGTACTTC. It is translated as CASSLQGSPSYEQYF.